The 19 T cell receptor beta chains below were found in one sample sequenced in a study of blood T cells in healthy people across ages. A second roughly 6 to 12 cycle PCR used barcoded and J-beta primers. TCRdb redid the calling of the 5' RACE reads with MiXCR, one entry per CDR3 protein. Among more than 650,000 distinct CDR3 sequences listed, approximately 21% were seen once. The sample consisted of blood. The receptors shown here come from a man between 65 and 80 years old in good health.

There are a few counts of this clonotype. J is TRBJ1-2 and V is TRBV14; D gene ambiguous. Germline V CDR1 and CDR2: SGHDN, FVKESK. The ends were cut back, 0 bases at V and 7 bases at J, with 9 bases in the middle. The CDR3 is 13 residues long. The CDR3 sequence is CASSQEADVGYTF. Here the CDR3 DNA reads TGTGCCAGCAGCCAAGAAGCTGACGTTGGCTACACCTTC. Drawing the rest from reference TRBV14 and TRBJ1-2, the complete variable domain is EAGVTQFPSHSVIEKGQTVTLRCDPISGHDNLYWYRRVMGKEIKFLLHFVKESKQDESGMPNNRFLAERTGGTYSTLKVQPAELEDSGVYFCASSQEADVGYTFGSGTRLTVV.

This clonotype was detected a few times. Here the CDR3 reads CASPINEQFF. The CDR3 DNA sequence: TGTGCCAGCCCCATCAATGAGCAGTTCTTC. This chain connects TRBV25-1 to TRBJ2-1; D is undetermined. V was clipped by 8 bases and J by 6 bases, with 5 bases between them. The germline CDR1 and CDR2 sequences are MGHDK and SYGVNS. The CDR3 sequence is 10 residues long.

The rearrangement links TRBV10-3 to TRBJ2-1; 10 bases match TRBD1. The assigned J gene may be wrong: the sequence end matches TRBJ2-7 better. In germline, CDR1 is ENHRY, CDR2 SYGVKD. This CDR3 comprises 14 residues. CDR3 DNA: TGTGCCATCAGTGAAGACAGGGGGCGCGACGAGCAGTACTTC. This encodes CAISEDRGRDEQYF.

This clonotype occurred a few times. The CDR3 DNA reads TGTGCCACCAGTGATTTTGGGGCAGATACGCAGTATTTT. Residues: CATSDFGADTQYF. The chain uses TRBV24-1 and TRBJ2-3; D is unresolved. CDR1 KGHDR and CDR2 SFDVKD come from the germline V gene. The CDR3 length is 13 residues. The V end lost 1 base, the J end lost 4 bases, and 5 bases lay between the germline ends.

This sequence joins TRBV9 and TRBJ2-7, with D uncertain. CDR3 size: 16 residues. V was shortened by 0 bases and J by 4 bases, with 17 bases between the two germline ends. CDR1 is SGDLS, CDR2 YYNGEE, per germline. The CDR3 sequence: CASSVALGGLGYEQYF. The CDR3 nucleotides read TGTGCCAGCAGCGTAGCCCTGGGTGGCCTTGGGTACGAGCAGTACTTC.

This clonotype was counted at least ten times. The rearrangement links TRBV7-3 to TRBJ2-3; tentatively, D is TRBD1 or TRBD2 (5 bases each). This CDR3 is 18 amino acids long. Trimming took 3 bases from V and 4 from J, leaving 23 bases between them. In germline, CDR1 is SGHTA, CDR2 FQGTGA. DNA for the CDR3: TGTGCCAGCAGCTTGTCTTATCCGGGATCATTAGGGGCAGATACGCAGTATTTT. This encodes CASSLSYPGSLGADTQYF.

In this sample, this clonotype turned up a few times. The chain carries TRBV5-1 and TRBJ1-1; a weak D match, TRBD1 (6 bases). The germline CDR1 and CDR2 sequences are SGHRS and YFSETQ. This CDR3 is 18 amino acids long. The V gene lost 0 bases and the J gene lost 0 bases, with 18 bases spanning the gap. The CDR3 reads CASSLGGGHAILNTEAFF. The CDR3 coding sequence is TGCGCCAGCAGCTTGGGGGGGGGACATGCGATTTTGAACACTGAAGCTTTCTTT. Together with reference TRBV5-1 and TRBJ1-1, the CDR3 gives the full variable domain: KAGVTQTPRYLIKTRGQQVTLSCSPISGHRSVSWYQQTPGQGLQFLFEYFSETQRNKGNFPGRFSGRQFSNSRSEMNVSTLELGDSALYLCASSLGGGHAILNTEAFFGQGTRLTVV.

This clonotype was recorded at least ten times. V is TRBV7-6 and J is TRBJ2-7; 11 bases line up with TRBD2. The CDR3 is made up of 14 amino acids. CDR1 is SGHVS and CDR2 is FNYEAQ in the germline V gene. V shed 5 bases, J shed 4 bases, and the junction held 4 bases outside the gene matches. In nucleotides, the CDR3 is TGTGCCAGCAGCCCAGGGACTAGCGGTTACGAGCAGTACGTC. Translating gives CASSPGTSGYEQYV.

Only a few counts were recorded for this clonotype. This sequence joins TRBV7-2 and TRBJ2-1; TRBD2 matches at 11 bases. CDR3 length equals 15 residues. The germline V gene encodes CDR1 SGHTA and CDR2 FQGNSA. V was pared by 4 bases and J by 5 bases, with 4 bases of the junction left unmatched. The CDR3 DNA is TGTGCCAGCAGCTGGGGACTAGCGGCAAACAATGAGCAGTTCTTC. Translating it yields CASSWGLAANNEQFF.

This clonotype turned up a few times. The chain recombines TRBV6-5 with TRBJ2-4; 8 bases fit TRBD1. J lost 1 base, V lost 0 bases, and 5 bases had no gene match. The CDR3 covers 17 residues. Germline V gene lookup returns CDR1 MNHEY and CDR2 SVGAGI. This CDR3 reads CASSYSGRGQAKNIQYF. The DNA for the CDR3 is TGTGCCAGCAGTTACTCGGGCAGGGGGCAGGCCAAAAACATTCAGTACTTC.

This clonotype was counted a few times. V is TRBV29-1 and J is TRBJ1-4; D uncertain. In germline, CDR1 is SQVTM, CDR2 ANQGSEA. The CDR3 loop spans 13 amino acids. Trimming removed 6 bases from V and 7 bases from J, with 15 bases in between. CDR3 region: CSVRRGGGEKLFF. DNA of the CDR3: TGCAGCGTCCGGCGGGGAGGTGGTGAAAAACTGTTTTTT.

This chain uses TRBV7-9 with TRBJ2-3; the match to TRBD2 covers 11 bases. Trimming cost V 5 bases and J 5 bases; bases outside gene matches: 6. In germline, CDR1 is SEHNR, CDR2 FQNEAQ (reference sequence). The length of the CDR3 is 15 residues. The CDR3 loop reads CASSLTSGSLDTQYF. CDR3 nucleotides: TGTGCCAGCAGCCTTACTAGCGGGAGTCTAGATACGCAGTATTTT.

Here the CDR3 reads CASRRLAGEDNEQFF. The CDR3 bases are TGCGCCAGCAGAAGACTAGCGGGGGAGGACAATGAGCAGTTCTTC. The V gene is TRBV5-1, the J gene TRBJ2-1; 12 bases agree with TRBD2. Germline V CDR1 and CDR2: SGHRS, YFSETQ. This CDR3 contains 15 residues. J was trimmed by 5 bases and V by 5 bases; bases with no gene match: 5.

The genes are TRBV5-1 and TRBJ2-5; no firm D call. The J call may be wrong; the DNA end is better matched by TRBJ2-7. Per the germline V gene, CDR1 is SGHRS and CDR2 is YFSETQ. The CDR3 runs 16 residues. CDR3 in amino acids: CASSPNYGSFSLEQYF. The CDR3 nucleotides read TGCGCCAGCAGCCCCAATTATGGCTCATTTTCCCTCGAGCAGTACTTC.

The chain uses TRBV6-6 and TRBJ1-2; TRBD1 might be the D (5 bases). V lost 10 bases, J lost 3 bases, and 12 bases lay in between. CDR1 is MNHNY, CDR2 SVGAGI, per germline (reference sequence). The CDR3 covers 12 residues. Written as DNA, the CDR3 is TGTGCCACCCACGGGGGAGACTATGGCTACACCTTC. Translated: CATHGGDYGYTF.

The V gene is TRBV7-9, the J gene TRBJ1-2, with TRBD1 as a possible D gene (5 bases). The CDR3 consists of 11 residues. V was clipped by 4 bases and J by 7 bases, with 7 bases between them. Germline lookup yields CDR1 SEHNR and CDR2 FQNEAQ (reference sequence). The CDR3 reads CASSWGVGYTF. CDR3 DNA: TGTGCCAGCAGCTGGGGGGTTGGCTACACCTTC.

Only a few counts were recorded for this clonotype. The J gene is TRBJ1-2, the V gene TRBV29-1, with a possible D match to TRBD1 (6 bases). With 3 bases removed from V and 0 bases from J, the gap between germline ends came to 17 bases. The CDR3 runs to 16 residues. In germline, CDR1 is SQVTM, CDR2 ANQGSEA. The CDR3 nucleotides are TGCAGCGTTGAGGGGGGGCGCAGTGTTGCTAACTATGGCTACACCTTC. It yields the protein CSVEGGRSVANYGYTF.

CDR3 region: CASSQKQGSTEAFF. In nucleotides, the CDR3 is TGTGCCAGCAGCCAAAAGCAGGGTTCCACTGAAGCTTTCTTT. This chain links TRBV3-1 with TRBJ1-1, with D possibly being TRBD1 (5 bases). Germline V lookup: CDR1 LGHDT, CDR2 YNNKEL (reference sequence). Trimming stripped 2 bases from V and 4 bases from J, with 11 bases between. This CDR3 has 14 amino acids.

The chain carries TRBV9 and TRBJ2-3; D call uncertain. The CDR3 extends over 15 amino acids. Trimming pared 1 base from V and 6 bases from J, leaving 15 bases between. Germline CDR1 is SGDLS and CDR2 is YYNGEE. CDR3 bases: TGTGCCAGCAGCGTACGGTTCGGACGGGTGGATACGCAGTATTTT. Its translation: CASSVRFGRVDTQYF.